Given below is one TCR beta chain in context. Its antigen is as yet unknown. The sample comes from a study of cytomegalovirus exposure and HLA in healthy donors. PCR amplification relied on 60 Vbeta primers (plus 13 Jbeta primers). The data were produced by immunoSEQ multiplex PCR, yet TCRdb's version contains in-frame clones alone and is incomplete. The repertoire holds roughly 140,000 clones, with 65% to 75% as singletons. Germline lookup yields CDR1 SGHNT and CDR2 YENEEA. V gave up 5 bases and J gave up 6 bases, with 9 bases separating them. The CDR3 extends over 12 amino acids. Study observations and caveats: Clonal expansion was found to be greater in HLA-associated TCR beta chains than in equally common others in a later analysis.

Material: PBMCs. V is TRBV11-3 and J is TRBJ2-3; no firm D call. The receptor's source is a man between 60 and 70 years old in good health and CMV-seronegative. In DNA form, the CDR3 reads TGTGCCAGCAGCATCCACGGGGATACGCAGTATTTT. Protein sequence: CASSIHGDTQYF.